This T cell receptor beta chain comes out of a study of OX40 agonist ivuxolimab in advanced cancers. At the level of the study: Anti-PD-1, anti-PD-L1 or anti-CTLA-4 therapy given earlier was allowed, and over 35% had some. General observations from the study: Researchers did not establish what antigens the expanded peripheral T cells target. Clonal expansion was seen in CD4+ and CD8+ blood T cells by week 6 at 0.1 to 3.0 mg/kg.

The method was immunoSEQ multiplex PCR; TCRdb's version includes in-frame clones alone and lacks a portion of them. The sample holds approximately 61,000 clones, 90% to 95% seen once. V was trimmed by 5 bases and J by 0 bases, leaving 11 bases between them. The germline CDR1 and CDR2 sequences are SQVTM and ANQGSEA. This CDR3 is 14 amino acids long. Concerning this clone: Its antigen is not identified.

The sample in question was CD4+ or CD8+ T cells sorted from blood, obtained in a trial of the OX40 agonist ivuxolimab. This chain links TRBV29-1 with TRBJ2-1; D unresolved. The sequence came from an adult with an advanced solid tumor such as melanoma, head and neck, liver or kidney cancer. The CDR3 loop reads CSVLVVVSYNEQFF. The DNA for the CDR3 is TGCAGCGTTTTAGTAGTTGTCTCCTACAATGAGCAGTTCTTC.